Shown below are 11 T cell receptor beta chains from a single sample sequenced in a study of blood T cell repertoires in COVID-19. Measured with immunoSEQ multiplex PCR; TCRdb has only the in-frame clones, and not every one. The sample has about 480,000 clones, less than 90% seen once. The sequencing input was PBMCs or T cells enriched from blood (not recorded which). Receptors were obtained from a woman aged 55-70 years who had recovered from COVID-19.

This clone showed up just a few times. This chain joins TRBV3-1 (or the pseudogene TRBV3-2) and TRBJ1-2; the D gene is possibly TRBD1 (6 bases). The germline gives CDR1 LGHDT, CDR2 YNNKEL (reference sequence). The CDR3 runs to 13 residues. V was cut by 4 bases and J by 4 bases, with 10 bases left in between. CDR3 in amino acids: CASSLGGVYGYTF. The CDR3, as DNA: TGTGCCAGCAGCCTAGGGGGGGTCTATGGCTACACCTTC.

V is TRBV11-2 and J is TRBJ2-7; 10 bases match TRBD1. The CDR3 contains 17 residues. V lost 3 bases and J lost 9; bases outside the gene matches: 17. Germline assignment: CDR1 SGHAT and CDR2 FQNNGV. This CDR3 is CASSFGPDRGPHVVQYV. The CDR3 DNA is TGTGCCAGCAGCTTCGGACCCGACAGGGGGCCTCACGTAGTGCAGTACGTC.

This clone was counted once. The rearrangement uses TRBV6-1 and TRBJ1-2; 12 bases align to TRBD1. The germline gives CDR1 MNHNS, CDR2 SASEGT. J gave up 6 bases and V 2 bases, and 7 bases lay outside the gene matches. CDR3 length: 16 amino acids. The CDR3 region is CASSELPGQGADGYTF. The CDR3 region has the DNA TGTGCCAGCAGTGAATTACCGGGACAGGGGGCGGATGGCTACACCTTC.

This clone showed up just a few times. The V and J genes are TRBV6-5 and TRBJ2-1; D might be TRBD2 (6 bases). The germline V and J ends were trimmed by 8 bases and 2 bases, with 16 bases remaining between them. CDR1 and CDR2 from the germline V gene are MNHEY and SVGAGI. The CDR3 runs to 15 residues. The CDR3 loop reads CASGRGGNTYNEQFF. The DNA of the CDR3 is TGTGCCAGCGGACGTGGGGGGAACACCTACAATGAGCAGTTCTTC.

This chain connects TRBV7-8 to TRBJ2-1; possible D gene TRBD2, 7 bases. V lost 1 base and J 8 bases, leaving 12 bases between the germline ends. The CDR3 runs 14 residues. The germline gives CDR1 SGHVS, CDR2 FQNEAQ. CDR3 in amino acids: CASSLVGGEHEQFF. The CDR3 DNA follows: TGTGCCAGCAGCTTAGTAGGGGGGGAGCATGAGCAGTTCTTC. Variable domain in full (rest from reference TRBV7-8 and TRBJ2-1): GAGVSQSPRYKVAKRGQDVALRCDPISGHVSLFWYQQALGQGPEFLTYFQNEAQLDKSGLPSDRFFAERPEGSVSTLKIQRTQQEDSAVYLCASSLVGGEHEQFFGPGTRLTVL.

This sequence joins TRBV7-2 and TRBJ2-5; TRBD2 matches 13 bases. Germline V lookup: CDR1 SGHTA, CDR2 FQGNSA. V lost 5 bases and J lost 5; bases outside the gene matches: 5. The CDR3 extends over 15 amino acids. CDR3 nucleotide sequence: TGTGCCAGCAGCCCGGGACTAGCGGGGCGGGAGACCCAGTACTTC. Translating it yields CASSPGLAGRETQYF. Looking up the rest from reference TRBV7-2 and TRBJ2-5 gives the full variable domain: GAGVSQSPSNKVTEKGKDVELRCDPISGHTALYWYRQSLGQGLEFLIYFQGNSAPDKSGLPSDRFSAERTGGSVSTLTIQRTQQEDSAVYLCASSPGLAGRETQYFGPGTRLLVL.

The V gene is TRBV5-1, the J gene TRBJ2-7, with TRBD2 matching 9 bases. The CDR3 spans 14 residues. The germline V gene encodes CDR1 SGHRS and CDR2 YFSETQ. V lost 0 bases to trimming and J lost 3 bases; unmatched junction nucleotides: 1. Written as DNA, the CDR3 is TGCGCCAGCAGCTTGGGTAGCGGGGGCTACGAGCAGTACGTC. This codes for CASSLGSGGYEQYV.

This clone has only one observation. This sequence joins TRBV25-1 and TRBJ2-1; 7 bases line up with TRBD2. CDR3 length equals 16 residues. Trimming removed 3 bases from V and 2 bases from J; junction bases left unmatched: 7. Germline V CDR1 and CDR2: MGHDK, SYGVNS. CDR3 loop: CASSDSGGGPYNEQFF. CDR3 in DNA: TGTGCCAGCAGTGATTCGGGCGGGGGACCCTACAATGAGCAGTTCTTC.

The chain has TRBV29-1 and TRBJ2-2; 9 nucleotides match TRBD1. The CDR3 extends over 19 amino acids. With V trimmed by 4 bases and J by 4 bases, 19 bases remained unmatched. Germline V gene data show CDR1 as SQVTM and CDR2 as ANQGSEA. The CDR3 DNA is TGCAGCGTTGGGCTCTGGAACAGGGGGCGCGGCGGTGGCACCGGGGAGCTGTTTTTT. Protein product: CSVGLWNRGRGGGTGELFF.

The rearrangement uses TRBV11-2 and TRBJ1-1, with 8 bases matching TRBD1. V gave up 6 bases and J gave up 5 bases; unmatched junction bases: 14. Germline CDR1 reads SGHAT; CDR2 reads FQNNGV. The CDR3 contains 16 residues. CDR3 in DNA: TGTGCCAGCAGGTCGCTTCAGGGGGCGGAGAGGACTGAAGCTTTCTTT. Translating it yields CASRSLQGAERTEAFF.

J is TRBJ1-4 and V is TRBV7-9; D not certain. The germline V gene has CDR1 SEHNR and CDR2 FQNEAQ (reference sequence). Trimming pared 2 bases from V and 8 bases from J, leaving 6 bases between. The CDR3 runs 12 residues. This CDR3 is CASSLPGEKLFF. The CDR3 DNA is TGTGCCAGCAGCTTACCCGGGGAAAAACTGTTTTTT.